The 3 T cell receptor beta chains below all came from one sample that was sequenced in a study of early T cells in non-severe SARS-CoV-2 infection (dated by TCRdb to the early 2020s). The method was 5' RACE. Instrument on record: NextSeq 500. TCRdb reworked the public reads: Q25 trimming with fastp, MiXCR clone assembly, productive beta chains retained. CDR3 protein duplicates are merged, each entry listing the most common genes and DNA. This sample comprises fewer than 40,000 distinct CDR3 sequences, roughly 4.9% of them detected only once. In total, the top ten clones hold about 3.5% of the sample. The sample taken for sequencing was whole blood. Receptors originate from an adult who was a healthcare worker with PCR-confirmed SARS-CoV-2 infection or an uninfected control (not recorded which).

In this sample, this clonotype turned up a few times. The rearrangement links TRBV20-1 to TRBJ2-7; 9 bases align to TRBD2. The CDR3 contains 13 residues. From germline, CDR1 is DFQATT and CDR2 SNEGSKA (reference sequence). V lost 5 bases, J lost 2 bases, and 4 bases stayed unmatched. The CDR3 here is CSARVAGAYEQYF. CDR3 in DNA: TGCAGTGCTCGAGTAGCGGGAGCCTACGAGCAGTACTTC.

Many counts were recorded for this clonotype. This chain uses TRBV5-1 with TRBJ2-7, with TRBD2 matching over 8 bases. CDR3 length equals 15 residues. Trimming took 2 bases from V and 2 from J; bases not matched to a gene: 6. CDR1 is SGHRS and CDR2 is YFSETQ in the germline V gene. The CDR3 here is CASSFSGKGTYEQYF. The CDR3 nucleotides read TGCGCCAGCAGCTTTAGCGGGAAGGGGACCTACGAGCAGTACTTC.

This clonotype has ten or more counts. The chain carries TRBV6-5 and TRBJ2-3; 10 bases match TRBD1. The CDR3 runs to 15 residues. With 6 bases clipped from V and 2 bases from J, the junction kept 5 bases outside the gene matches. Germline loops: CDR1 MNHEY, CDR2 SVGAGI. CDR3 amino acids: CASRRQGAPTDTQYF. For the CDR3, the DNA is TGTGCCAGCAGGAGACAGGGGGCTCCCACAGATACGCAGTATTTT.